This T cell receptor (beta chain) was found in a study of T cell changes during pregnancy in multiple sclerosis. The method was immunoSEQ multiplex PCR; TCRdb's version includes in-frame clones alone and lacks a portion of them. The table includes tens of thousands of clones, 90% to 95% detected once. CDR3 length: 15 residues. V lost 6 bases and J lost 2, with 15 bases in between. Germline V gene sequence: CDR1 MNHEY, CDR2 SVGAGI. V usage is TRBV6-5 and J usage is TRBJ2-3; perhaps TRBD2 as D (6 bases). The sequence was collected from a female donor with multiple sclerosis, enrolled in a pregnancy study. The sequencing used CD4+ T cells from peripheral blood mononuclear cells, collected before pregnancy. CDR3 region: CASSLLGGVTDTQYF. The CDR3 DNA sequence: TGTGCCAGCAGCCTACTGGGCGGGGTCACAGATACGCAGTATTTT.